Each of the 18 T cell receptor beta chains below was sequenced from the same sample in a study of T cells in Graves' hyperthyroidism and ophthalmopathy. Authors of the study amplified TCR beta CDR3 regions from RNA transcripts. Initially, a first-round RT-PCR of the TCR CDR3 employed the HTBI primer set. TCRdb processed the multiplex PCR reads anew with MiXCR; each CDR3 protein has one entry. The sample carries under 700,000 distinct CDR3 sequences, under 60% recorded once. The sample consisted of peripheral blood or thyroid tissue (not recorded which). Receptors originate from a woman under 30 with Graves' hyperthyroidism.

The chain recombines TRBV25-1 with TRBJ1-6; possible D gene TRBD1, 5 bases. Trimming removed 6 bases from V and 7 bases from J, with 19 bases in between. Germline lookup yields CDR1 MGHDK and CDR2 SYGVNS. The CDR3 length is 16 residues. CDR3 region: CASSPTPGYTNSPLHF. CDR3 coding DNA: TGTGCCAGCAGCCCGACGCCAGGGTATACGAATTCACCCCTCCACTTT.

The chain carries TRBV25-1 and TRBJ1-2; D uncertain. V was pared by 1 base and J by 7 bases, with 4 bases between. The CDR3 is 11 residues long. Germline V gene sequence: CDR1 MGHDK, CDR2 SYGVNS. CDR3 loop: CASSESVGYTF. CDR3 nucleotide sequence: TGTGCCAGCAGTGAATCCGTTGGCTACACCTTC.

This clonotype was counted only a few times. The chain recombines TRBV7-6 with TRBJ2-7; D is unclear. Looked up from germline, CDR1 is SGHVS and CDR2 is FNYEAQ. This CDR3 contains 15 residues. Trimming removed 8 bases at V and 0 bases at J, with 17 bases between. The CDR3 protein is CASSPRTTSSYEQYF. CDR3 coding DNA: TGTGCCAGCTCACCACGAACGACAAGCTCCTACGAGCAGTACTTC.

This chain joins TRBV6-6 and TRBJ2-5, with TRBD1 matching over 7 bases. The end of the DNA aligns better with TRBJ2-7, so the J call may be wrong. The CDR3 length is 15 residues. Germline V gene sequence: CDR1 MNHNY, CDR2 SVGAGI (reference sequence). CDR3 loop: CASSYSGQVSYEQYF. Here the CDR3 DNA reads TGTGCCAGCAGTTACTCCGGACAGGTATCCTACGAGCAGTACTTC.

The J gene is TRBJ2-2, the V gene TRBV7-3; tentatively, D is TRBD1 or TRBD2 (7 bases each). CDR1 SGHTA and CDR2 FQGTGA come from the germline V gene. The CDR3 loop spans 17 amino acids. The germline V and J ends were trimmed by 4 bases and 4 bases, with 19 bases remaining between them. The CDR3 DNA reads TGTGCCAGCAGCTCCCAGGGGGGGGCAGGGGGCACCGGGGAGCTGTTTTTT. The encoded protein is CASSSQGGAGGTGELFF.

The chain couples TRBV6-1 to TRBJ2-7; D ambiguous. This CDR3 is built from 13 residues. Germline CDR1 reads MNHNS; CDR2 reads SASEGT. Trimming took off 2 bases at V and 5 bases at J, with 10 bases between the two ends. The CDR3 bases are TGTGCCAGCAGTGAACAAGTAGGGAACGAGCAGTACTTC. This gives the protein CASSEQVGNEQYF.

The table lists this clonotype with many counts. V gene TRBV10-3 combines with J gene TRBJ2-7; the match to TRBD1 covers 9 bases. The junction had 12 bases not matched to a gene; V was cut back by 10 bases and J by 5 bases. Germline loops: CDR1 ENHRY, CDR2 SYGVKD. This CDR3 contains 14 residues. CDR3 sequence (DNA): TGTGCCACCTTTCCCGACAGGGGGAATCACGAGCAGTACTTC. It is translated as CATFPDRGNHEQYF.

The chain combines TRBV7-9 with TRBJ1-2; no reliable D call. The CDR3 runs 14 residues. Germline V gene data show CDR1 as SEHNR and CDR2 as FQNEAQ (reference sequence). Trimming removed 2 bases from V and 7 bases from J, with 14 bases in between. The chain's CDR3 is CASSLTGPLGGYTF. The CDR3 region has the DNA TGTGCCAGCAGCTTAACCGGGCCATTGGGTGGCTACACCTTC.

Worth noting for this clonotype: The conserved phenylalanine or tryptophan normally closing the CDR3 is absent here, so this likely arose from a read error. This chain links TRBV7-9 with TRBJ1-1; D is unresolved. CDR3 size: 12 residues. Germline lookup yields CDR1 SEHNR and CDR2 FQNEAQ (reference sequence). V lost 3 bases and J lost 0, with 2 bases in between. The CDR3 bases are TGTGCCAGCAGCTTGATGAACACTGAAGCTTTCCTT. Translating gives CASSLMNTEAFL.

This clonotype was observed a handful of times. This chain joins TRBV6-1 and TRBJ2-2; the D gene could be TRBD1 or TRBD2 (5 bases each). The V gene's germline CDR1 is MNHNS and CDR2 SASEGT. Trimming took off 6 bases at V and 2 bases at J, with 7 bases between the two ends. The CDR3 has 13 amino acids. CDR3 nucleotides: TGTGCCAGCAGGGGACGCAACACCGGGGAGCTGTTTTTT. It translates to CASRGRNTGELFF.

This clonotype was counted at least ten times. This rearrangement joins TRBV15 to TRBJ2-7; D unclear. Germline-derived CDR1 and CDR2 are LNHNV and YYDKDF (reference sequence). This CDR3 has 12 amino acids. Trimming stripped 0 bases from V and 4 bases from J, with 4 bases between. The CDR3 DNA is TGTGCCACCAGCAGAGATCGGTACGAGCAGTACTTC. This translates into CATSRDRYEQYF.

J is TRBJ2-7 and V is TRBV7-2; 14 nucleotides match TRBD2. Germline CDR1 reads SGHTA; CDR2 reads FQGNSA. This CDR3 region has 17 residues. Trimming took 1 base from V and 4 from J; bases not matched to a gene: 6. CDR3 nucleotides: TGTGCCAGCAGCTTAGTGGGGACTAGCGGGAGTGTATACGAGCAGTACTTC. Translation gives CASSLVGTSGSVYEQYF.

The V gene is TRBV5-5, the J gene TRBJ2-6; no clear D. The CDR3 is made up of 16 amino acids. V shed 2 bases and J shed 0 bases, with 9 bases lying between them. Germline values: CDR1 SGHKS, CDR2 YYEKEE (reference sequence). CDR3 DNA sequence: TGTGCCAGCAGCTTCCTACAGAACTCTGGGGCCAACGTCCTGACTTTC. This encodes CASSFLQNSGANVLTF. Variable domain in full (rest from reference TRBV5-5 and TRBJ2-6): DAGVTQSPTHLIKTRGQQVTLRCSPISGHKSVSWYQQVLGQGPQFIFQYYEKEERGRGNFPDRFSARQFPNYSSELNVNALLLGDSALYLCASSFLQNSGANVLTFGAGSRLTVL.

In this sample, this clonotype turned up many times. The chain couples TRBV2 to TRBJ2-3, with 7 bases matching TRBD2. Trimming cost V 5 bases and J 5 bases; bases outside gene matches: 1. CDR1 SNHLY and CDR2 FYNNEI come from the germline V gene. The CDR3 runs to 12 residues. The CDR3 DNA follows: TGTGCCAGCAGTAGCGGGGTAGATACGCAGTATTTT. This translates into CASSSGVDTQYF. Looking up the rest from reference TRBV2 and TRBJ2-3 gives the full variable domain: EPEVTQTPSHQVTQMGQEVILRCVPISNHLYFYWYRQILGQKVEFLVSFYNNEISEKSEIFDDQFSVERPDGSNFTLKIRSTKLEDSAMYFCASSSGVDTQYFGPGTRLTVL.

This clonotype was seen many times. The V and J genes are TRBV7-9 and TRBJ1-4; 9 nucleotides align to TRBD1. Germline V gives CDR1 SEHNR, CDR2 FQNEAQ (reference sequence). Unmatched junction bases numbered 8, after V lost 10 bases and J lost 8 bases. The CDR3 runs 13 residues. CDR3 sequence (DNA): TGTGCCACCACGGGACAGGGAGAGGAAAAACTGTTTTTT. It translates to CATTGQGEEKLFF.

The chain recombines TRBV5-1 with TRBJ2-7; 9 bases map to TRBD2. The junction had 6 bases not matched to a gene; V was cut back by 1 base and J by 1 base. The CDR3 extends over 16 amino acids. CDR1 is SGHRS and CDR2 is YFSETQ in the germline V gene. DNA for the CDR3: TGCGCCAGCAGCTTGTTGTTAGCGGGAGATTCCTACGAGCAGTACTTC. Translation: CASSLLLAGDSYEQYF.

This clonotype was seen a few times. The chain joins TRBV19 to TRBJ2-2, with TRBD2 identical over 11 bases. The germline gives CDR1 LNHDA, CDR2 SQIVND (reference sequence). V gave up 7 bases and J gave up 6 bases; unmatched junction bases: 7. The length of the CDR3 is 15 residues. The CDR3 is CASTTLAGGSGELFF. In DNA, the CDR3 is TGTGCCAGTACCACCTTAGCGGGAGGGTCCGGGGAGCTGTTTTTT.

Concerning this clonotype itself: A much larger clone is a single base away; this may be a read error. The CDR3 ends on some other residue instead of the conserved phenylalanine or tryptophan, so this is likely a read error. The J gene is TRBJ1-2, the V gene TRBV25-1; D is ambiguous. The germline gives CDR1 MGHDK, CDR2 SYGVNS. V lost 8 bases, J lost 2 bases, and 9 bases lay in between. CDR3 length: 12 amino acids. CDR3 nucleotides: TGTGCCAGCGCACGCCGCAACTATGGCTACACCTCC. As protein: CASARRNYGYTS.